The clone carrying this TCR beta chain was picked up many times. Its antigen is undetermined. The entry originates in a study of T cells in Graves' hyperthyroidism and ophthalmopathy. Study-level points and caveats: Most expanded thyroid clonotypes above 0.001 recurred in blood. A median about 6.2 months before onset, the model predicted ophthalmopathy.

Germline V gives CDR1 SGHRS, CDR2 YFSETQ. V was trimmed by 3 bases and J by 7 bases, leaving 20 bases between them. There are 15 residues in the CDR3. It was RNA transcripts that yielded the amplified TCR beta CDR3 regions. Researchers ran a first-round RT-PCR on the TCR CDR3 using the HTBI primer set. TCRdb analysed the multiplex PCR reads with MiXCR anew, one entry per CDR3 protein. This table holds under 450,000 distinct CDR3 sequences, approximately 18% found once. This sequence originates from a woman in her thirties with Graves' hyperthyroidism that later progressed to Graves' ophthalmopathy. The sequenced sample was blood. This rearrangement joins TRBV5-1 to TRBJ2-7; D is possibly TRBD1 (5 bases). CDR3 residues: CASSYQGSLSGEQYF. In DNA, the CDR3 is TGCGCCAGCAGCTATCAGGGCTCCCTATCGGGTGAGCAGTACTTC.